This record looks at one T cell receptor (beta chain) sequence and its context. V was trimmed by 1 base and J by 4 bases, leaving 14 bases between them. The germline V gene has CDR1 LNHDA and CDR2 SQIVND (reference sequence). CDR3 length: 17 residues. The data originate from a study of blood T cell repertoires in COVID-19. About the study: T cells, B-cell-depleted T cells, or PBMCs supplied cDNA or gDNA.

Clones were read by immunoSEQ multiplex PCR, and TCRdb kept only the in-frame ones, dropping some. This table holds 40,000 to 50,000 clones, around 85% found once. This clonotype was sampled from a woman older than 75 with acute or convalescent COVID-19. Specimen: peripheral blood. V is TRBV19 and J is TRBJ1-6; D is unclear. CDR3 protein: CASSIVRGNSYNSPLHF. The CDR3 DNA is TGTGCCAGTAGTATAGTTCGTGGTAACAGTTATAATTCACCCCTCCACTTT. The variable domain in full, with the rest retrieved from reference TRBV19 and TRBJ1-6, is DGGITQSPKYLFRKEGQNVTLSCEQNLNHDAMYWYRQDPGQGLRLIYYSQIVNDFQKGDIAEGYSVSREKKESFPLTVTSAQKNPTAFYLCASSIVRGNSYNSPLHFGNGTRLTVT.